This T cell receptor (beta chain) was retrieved from a study of blood T cell repertoires in COVID-19. This CDR3 has 16 residues. Germline assignment: CDR1 SGHRS and CDR2 YFSETQ. Deletions cut 2 bases from V and 7 bases from J, with 18 bases between. Profiling relied on immunoSEQ multiplex PCR, and the TCRdb table lists in-frame clones only, not all of them. The profile covers more than 95,000 clones, with approximately 74% appearing a single time and about 6.3% taken by the ten largest. The chain carries TRBV5-1 and TRBJ2-2; D is possibly TRBD2 (5 bases). This receptor was obtained from an older man with COVID-19, enrolled during active disease. The sequenced sample consisted of peripheral blood. The CDR3 reads CASSFGLPTAGGELFF. In nucleotides, the CDR3 is TGCGCCAGCAGCTTCGGACTCCCAACTGCAGGCGGGGAGCTGTTTTTT.